This T cell receptor (beta chain) was found in a study of T cells in Graves' hyperthyroidism and ophthalmopathy. From RNA transcripts, TCR beta CDR3 regions were amplified. Primed by the HTBI set, a first-round RT-PCR was run on the TCR CDR3. Each CDR3 protein gets one entry after TCRdb re-called the multiplex PCR reads with MiXCR. The sample holds approximately 740,000 distinct CDR3 sequences, approximately 14% seen once. This clonotype has a handful of counts. The CDR3 totals 16 residues. Germline trimming cut 3 bases from V and 0 bases from J; bases unmatched to any gene: 3. Per the germline V gene, CDR1 is SEHNR and CDR2 is FQNEAQ (reference sequence).

The clonotype was recovered from a woman aged 18-29 years with Graves' hyperthyroidism. The sequencing input was blood. This chain uses TRBV7-9 with TRBJ2-1; TRBD2 agrees at 9 bases. This CDR3 is CASSFSGSRSYNEQFF. The CDR3 nucleotides read TGTGCCAGCAGCTTTAGCGGGAGCCGCTCCTACAATGAGCAGTTCTTC.